This T cell receptor (beta chain) was recovered during a study of T-cell reconstitution after alpha-beta-depleted transplantation in children. The CDR3 runs to 15 residues. Unmatched junction bases numbered 5, after V lost 4 bases and J lost 1 base. Germline-derived CDR1 and CDR2 are SQVTM and ANQGSEA. The TCRbeta library was prepared with unique molecular identifiers. Using its own MiXCR run on the PCR reads, TCRdb lists one record per CDR3 protein. The sample yields roughly 500,000 distinct CDR3 sequences, about a sixth seen once. This clonotype was found a few times. This sequence joins TRBV29-1 and TRBJ1-1, with 11 nucleotides matching TRBD1. This clonotype was obtained from a human donor who donated a stem cell graft to a child with acute lymphoblastic leukemia. Specimen: PBMCs from the stem cell graft donor, collected from the stem cell graft. CDR3 region: CSVGGTGGSNTEAFF. CDR3 sequence (DNA): TGCAGCGTTGGTGGGACAGGGGGATCGAACACTGAAGCTTTCTTT.